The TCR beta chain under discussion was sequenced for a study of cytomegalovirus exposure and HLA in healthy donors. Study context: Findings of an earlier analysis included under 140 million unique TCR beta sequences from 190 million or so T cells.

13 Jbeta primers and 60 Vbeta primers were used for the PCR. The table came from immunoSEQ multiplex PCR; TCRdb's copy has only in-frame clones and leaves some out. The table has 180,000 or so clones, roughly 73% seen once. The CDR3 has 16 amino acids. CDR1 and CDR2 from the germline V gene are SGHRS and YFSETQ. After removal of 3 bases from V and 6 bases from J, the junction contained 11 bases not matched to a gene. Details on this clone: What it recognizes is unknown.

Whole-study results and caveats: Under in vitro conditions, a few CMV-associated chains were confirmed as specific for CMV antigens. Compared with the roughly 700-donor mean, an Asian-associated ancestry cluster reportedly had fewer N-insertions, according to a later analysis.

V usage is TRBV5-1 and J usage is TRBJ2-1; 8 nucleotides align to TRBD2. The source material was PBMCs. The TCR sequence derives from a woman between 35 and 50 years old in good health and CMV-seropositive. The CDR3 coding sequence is TGCGCCAGCAGCTCTTTAGCCGGGAGGGGGATCAATGAGCAGTTCTTC. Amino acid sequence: CASSSLAGRGINEQFF.